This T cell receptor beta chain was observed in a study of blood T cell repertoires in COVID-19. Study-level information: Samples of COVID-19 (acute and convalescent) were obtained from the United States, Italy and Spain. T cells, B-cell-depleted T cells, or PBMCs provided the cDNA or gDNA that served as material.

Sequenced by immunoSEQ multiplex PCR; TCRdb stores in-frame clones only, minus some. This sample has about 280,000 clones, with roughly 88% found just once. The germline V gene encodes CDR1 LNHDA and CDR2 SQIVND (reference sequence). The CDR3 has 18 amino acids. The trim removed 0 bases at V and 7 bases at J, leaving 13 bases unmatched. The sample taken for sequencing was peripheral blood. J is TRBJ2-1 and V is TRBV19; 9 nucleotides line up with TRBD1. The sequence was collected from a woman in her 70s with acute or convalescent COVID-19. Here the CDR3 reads CASSIDFSWDRASNEQFF. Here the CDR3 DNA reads TGTGCCAGTAGTATAGATTTTTCCTGGGACAGGGCGAGTAATGAGCAGTTCTTC.